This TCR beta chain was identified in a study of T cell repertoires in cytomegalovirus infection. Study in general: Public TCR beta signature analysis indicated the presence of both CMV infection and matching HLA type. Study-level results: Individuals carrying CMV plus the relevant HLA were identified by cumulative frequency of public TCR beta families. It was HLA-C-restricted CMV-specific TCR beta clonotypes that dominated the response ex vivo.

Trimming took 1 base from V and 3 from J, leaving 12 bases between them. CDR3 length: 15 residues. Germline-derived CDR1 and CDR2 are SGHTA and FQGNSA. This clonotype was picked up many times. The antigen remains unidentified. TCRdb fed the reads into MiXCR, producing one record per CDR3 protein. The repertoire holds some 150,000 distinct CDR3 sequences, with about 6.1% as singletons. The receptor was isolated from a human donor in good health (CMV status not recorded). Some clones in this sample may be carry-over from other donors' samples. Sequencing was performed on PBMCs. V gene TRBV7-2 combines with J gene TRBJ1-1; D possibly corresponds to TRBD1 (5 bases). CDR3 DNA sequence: TGTGCCAGCAGCTTAGAAAGGGGAGGGGACACTGAAGCTTTCTTT. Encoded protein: CASSLERGGDTEAFF.